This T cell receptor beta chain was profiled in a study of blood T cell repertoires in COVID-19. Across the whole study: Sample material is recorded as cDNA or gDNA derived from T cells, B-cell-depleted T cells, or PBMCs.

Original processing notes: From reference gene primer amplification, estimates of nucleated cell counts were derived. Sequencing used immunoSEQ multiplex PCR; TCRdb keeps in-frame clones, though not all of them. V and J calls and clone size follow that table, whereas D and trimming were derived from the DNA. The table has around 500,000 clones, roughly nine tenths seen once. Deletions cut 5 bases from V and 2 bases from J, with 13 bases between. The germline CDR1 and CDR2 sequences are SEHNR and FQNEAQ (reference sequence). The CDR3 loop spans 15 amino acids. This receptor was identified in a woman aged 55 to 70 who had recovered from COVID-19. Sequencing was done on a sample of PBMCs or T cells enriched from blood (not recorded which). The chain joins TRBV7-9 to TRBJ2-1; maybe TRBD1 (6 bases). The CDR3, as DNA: TGTGCCAGCAGCCAAACAGGGACGCCCTACAATGAGCAGTTCTTC. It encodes CASSQTGTPYNEQFF.